One sample yielded the 8 T cell receptor beta chains listed below, sequenced in a study of T-cell reconstitution after alpha-beta-depleted transplantation in children. A TCRbeta library incorporating unique molecular identifiers was prepared. TCRdb reprocessed the PCR reads via MiXCR and lists one record per CDR3 protein. This repertoire shows around 500,000 distinct CDR3 sequences, roughly 23% found once; its top ten account for 13% to 15%. Sequencing used PBMCs, mostly from graft donor cells, obtained 360 days after TCRalphabeta/CD19-depleted stem cell transplant. All receptors derive from a boy in the first two years of life who had a stem cell transplant for acute myeloid leukemia, so the T cells may come from the graft donor.

This clonotype was found many times. The chain uses TRBV5-1 and TRBJ2-1; D perhaps matches TRBD2 (6 bases). The CDR3 covers 16 residues. Germline CDR1 is SGHRS and CDR2 is YFSETQ. The V and J ends lost 2 bases and 0 bases respectively, with 12 bases between them. For the CDR3, the DNA is TGCGCCAGCAGCTTCGTCTACGGGAGCTCCTACAATGAGCAGTTCTTC. Protein product: CASSFVYGSSYNEQFF.

With regard to this clonotype: This may be a read error: a much more frequent sequence differs by one nucleotide. The chain is built from TRBV28 and TRBJ2-6, with D tentatively TRBD1 or TRBD2 (6 bases each). Germline V lookup: CDR1 MDHEN, CDR2 SYDVKM. This CDR3 contains 13 residues. CDR3 coding DNA: TGTGCCACCTGGACTTCGGGGGCCAACATCCTGACTTTC. As protein: CATWTSGANILTF.

This rearrangement joins TRBV6-5 to TRBJ2-7; D may match TRBD1 or TRBD2 (5 bases each). V was shortened by 0 bases and J by 0 bases, with 9 bases between the two germline ends. CDR3 size: 15 residues. Germline V gene data show CDR1 as MNHEY and CDR2 as SVGAGI. The DNA for the CDR3 is TGTGCCAGCAGTTACTCAGAGGGGCTCTCCTACGAGCAGTACTTC. Amino acids: CASSYSEGLSYEQYF.

This CDR3 is CSVARDTEAFF. CDR3 nucleotide sequence: TGCAGCGTTGCCAGGGACACTGAAGCTTTCTTT. This chain connects TRBV29-1 to TRBJ1-1, with D possibly TRBD1 on 5 matching bases. CDR1 SQVTM and CDR2 ANQGSEA come from the germline V gene. The V and J ends lost 4 bases and 3 bases respectively, with 6 bases between them. The CDR3 spans 11 residues.

Only a few counts were recorded for this clonotype. J is TRBJ2-5 and V is TRBV5-5; D might be TRBD1 (5 bases). The germline V gene encodes CDR1 SGHKS and CDR2 YYEKEE (reference sequence). V was clipped by 3 bases and J by 4 bases, with 13 bases between them. This CDR3 region has 14 residues. The CDR3: CASSWQGGLETQYF. The CDR3 DNA sequence: TGTGCCAGCAGCTGGCAGGGTGGGCTAGAGACCCAGTACTTC.

CDR3: CASSEHAGDGFYEQYF. The CDR3 DNA is TGTGCCAGCAGCGAGCATGCCGGTGACGGTTTCTACGAGCAGTACTTC. This chain joins TRBV9 and TRBJ2-7; D gene ambiguous. The CDR3 is made up of 16 amino acids. Trimming stripped 3 bases from V and 3 bases from J, with 19 bases between. Germline CDR1 reads SGDLS; CDR2 reads YYNGEE. The full variable domain, with the rest looked up from reference TRBV9 and TRBJ2-7, is DSGVTQTPKHLITATGQRVTLRCSPRSGDLSVYWYQQSLDQGLQFLIQYYNGEERAKGNILERFSAQQFPDLHSELNLSSLELGDSALYFCASSEHAGDGFYEQYFGPGTRLTVT.

The genes are TRBV20-1 and TRBJ2-5; 10 bases fit TRBD2. Germline values: CDR1 DFQATT, CDR2 SNEGSKA (reference sequence). The CDR3 runs 17 residues. The trim removed 0 bases at V and 0 bases at J, leaving 7 bases unmatched. The CDR3 loop reads CSARDDSGGTYQETQYF. The CDR3 DNA follows: TGCAGTGCTAGAGATGATAGCGGGGGGACATACCAAGAGACCCAGTACTTC.

V usage is TRBV7-9 and J usage is TRBJ2-7; D gene ambiguous. Trimming took off 11 bases at V and 0 bases at J, with 14 bases between the two ends. This CDR3 is 13 amino acids long. CDR1 is SEHNR and CDR2 is FQNEAQ in the germline V gene (reference sequence). The CDR3, as DNA: TGTGCCCACCCGACGCTGGACTCCTACGAGCAGTACTTC. Encoded protein: CAHPTLDSYEQYF.